This is a list of T cell receptor beta chains from one sample in a study of beta chain features in type 1 diabetes. Sequencing used immunoSEQ multiplex PCR; TCRdb keeps in-frame clones, though not all of them. There are fewer than 350,000 clones in the sample; around 16% occur only once, and around 0.015% lies in the top ten. Sequenced: naive CD4+ T cells from blood. These receptors all come from a man between 18 and 29 years old with type 1 diabetes. Both conserved end residues are part of each CDR3. Each record gives: J gene, D gene, V gene, CDR3 protein. A D gene is named only where the DNA matches it firmly.

>TRBJ2-1|-|TRBV6-5
CASSYSERPPNEQFF
>TRBJ2-7|TRBD2|TRBV15
CATSREAGYYEQYF
>TRBJ2-7|TRBD1|TRBV7-9
CASSTGTGGDEQYF
>TRBJ2-7|-|TRBV6-1
CASSEVGWSGAGYEQYF
>TRBJ2-3|-|TRBV9
CASSVAADTQYF
>TRBJ1-6|-|TRBV19
CASSRGVNSPLHF
>TRBJ2-7|TRBD2|TRBV14
CASSLSASGYEQYF
>TRBJ2-5|-|TRBV6-5
CASNSLSQETQYF
>TRBJ2-1|TRBD2|TRBV2
CAWIGLAAHNEQFF
>TRBJ2-1|-|TRBV7-2
CASERNTRGSEQFF
>TRBJ1-2|-|TRBV6-6
CASSYSNSGGYGYTF
>TRBJ1-2|-|TRBV2
CASFPSRQGGGYTF
>TRBJ2-3|-|TRBV6-5
CASSYEYRDTQYF
>TRBJ2-1|-|TRBV10-3
CAISESRGNEQFF
>TRBJ1-3|TRBD1|TRBV4-3
CASSHWTGRFLDDTIYF
>TRBJ2-5|TRBD2|TRBV28
CASSSRRLAGIETQYF
>TRBJ1-2|-|TRBV7-9
CASSFRQGVNYGYTF
>TRBJ1-1|-|TRBV29-1
CSVEKNMNTEAFF
>TRBJ2-1|-|TRBV6-5
CASSLNGYNEQFF
>TRBJ1-4|TRBD1|TRBV5-1
CASSLQGAANEKLFF
>TRBJ2-1|-|TRBV29-1
CSARTYNEQFF
>TRBJ1-6|TRBD1|TRBV28
CASSLNRGSSPLHF
>TRBJ1-2|-|TRBV19
CASTLAGNPYGYTF
>TRBJ2-5|TRBD2|TRBV30
CAWGLGVAGGETQYF
>TRBJ1-6|-|TRBV4-3
CASSSDSSTFYNSPLHF
>TRBJ2-1|-|TRBV7-2
CASSLRTAYNEQFF
>TRBJ2-5|TRBD1|TRBV6-5
CASSYSMDRGRTQYF
>TRBJ1-3|-|TRBV4-3
CASSRIGSGAGNTIYF
>TRBJ2-5|TRBD2|TRBV5-1
CASSPILAGAETQYF
>TRBJ2-1|-|TRBV7-9
CASNLYGLYDNEQFF
>TRBJ2-3|-|TRBV11-3
CASSVQGSDTQYF
>TRBJ1-2|TRBD1|TRBV6-4
CASRPLLAGGGYGYTF
>TRBJ2-3|TRBD2|TRBV4-1
CASSPSTELAGEDTQYF
>TRBJ2-7|TRBD1|TRBV29-1
CSVEGQGAGEQYF
>TRBJ1-2|TRBD1|TRBV5-4
CASTKPGQGAVGYTF
>TRBJ2-1|TRBD1|TRBV15
CATRGQGQSSSYNEQFF
>TRBJ2-3|-|TRBV10-3
CAISESSGSTDTQYF